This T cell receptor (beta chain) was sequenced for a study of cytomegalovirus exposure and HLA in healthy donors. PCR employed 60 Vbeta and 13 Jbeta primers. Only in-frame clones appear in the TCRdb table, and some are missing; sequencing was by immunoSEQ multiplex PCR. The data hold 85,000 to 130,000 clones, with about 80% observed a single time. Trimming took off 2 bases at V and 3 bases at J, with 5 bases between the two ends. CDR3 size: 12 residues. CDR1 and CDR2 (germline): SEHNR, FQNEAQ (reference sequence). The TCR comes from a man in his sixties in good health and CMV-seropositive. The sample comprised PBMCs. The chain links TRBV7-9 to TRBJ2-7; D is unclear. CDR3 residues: CASSLFLYEQYF. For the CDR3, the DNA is TGTGCCAGCAGCTTATTCCTCTACGAGCAGTACTTC.